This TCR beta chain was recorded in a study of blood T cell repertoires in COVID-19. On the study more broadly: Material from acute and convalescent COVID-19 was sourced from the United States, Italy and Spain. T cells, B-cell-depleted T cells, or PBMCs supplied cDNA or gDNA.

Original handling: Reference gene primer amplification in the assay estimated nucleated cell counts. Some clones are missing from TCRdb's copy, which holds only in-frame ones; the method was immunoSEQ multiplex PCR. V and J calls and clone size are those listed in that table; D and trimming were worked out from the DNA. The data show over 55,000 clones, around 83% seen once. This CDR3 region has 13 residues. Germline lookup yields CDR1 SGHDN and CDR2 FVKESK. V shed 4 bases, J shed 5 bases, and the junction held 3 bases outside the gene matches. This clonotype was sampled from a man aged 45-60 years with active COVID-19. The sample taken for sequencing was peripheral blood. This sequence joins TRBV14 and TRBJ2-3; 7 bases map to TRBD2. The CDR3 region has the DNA TGTGCCAGCAGCCGAACGGGGGGAGATACGCAGTATTTT. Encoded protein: CASSRTGGDTQYF.